This passage covers 14 T cell receptor beta chains from one sample sequenced in a study of T cell responses to AZD1222 COVID-19 vaccine. The assay was immunoSEQ multiplex PCR, and TCRdb's table has in-frame clones only and misses some. The sample has about 85,000 clones; around nine tenths are singletons. This material consisted of peripheral blood, taken on day 0 of AZD1222 vaccination. These TCRs come from an adult in good health.

V usage is TRBV19 and J usage is TRBJ1-2; D call uncertain. The V end was cut by 1 base, the J end by 4 bases, with 7 bases between. In germline, CDR1 is LNHDA, CDR2 SQIVND (reference sequence). The CDR3 consists of 13 residues. The DNA of the CDR3 is TGTGCCAGTAGTATAGGCGGGCCCTATGGCTACACCTTC. Translation: CASSIGGPYGYTF.

The chain recombines TRBV7-9 with TRBJ1-1; maybe TRBD1 (6 bases). There are 16 residues in the CDR3. CDR1 and CDR2 from the germline V gene are SEHNR and FQNEAQ (reference sequence). Trimming took 3 bases from V and 6 from J, leaving 20 bases between them. The CDR3 protein is CASSFISGGAQAEAFF. The CDR3 nucleotides read TGTGCCAGCAGCTTTATTTCTGGGGGGGCGCAGGCTGAAGCTTTCTTT.

This chain connects TRBV29-1 to TRBJ1-2; D gene ambiguous. Trimming removed 4 bases at V and 4 bases at J, with 13 bases between. Germline V CDR1 and CDR2: SQVTM, ANQGSEA. The CDR3 covers 13 residues. The CDR3 region is CSVGVGQSYGYTF. The CDR3, as DNA: TGCAGCGTTGGGGTAGGGCAGTCCTATGGCTACACCTTC.

This clone was detected only once. The chain has TRBV6-6 and TRBJ1-5, with D maybe TRBD1 (6 bases). Trimming removed 0 bases from V and 6 bases from J, with 12 bases in between. The CDR3 is 15 amino acids. The germline V gene encodes CDR1 MNHNY and CDR2 SVGAGI (reference sequence). CDR3 loop: CASSYSEGGGQPQHF. In DNA, the CDR3 is TGTGCCAGCAGTTACTCTGAAGGGGGAGGTCAGCCCCAGCATTTT.

The chain joins TRBV5-4 to TRBJ1-2; D is possibly TRBD1 (5 bases). V shed 0 bases and J shed 3 bases, with 9 bases lying between them. CDR1 is SGHNT and CDR2 is YYREEE in the germline V gene (reference sequence). The CDR3 is 14 amino acids. The CDR3, as DNA: TGTGCCAGCAGCTTGGTGGGGCGCGACTATGGCTACACCTTC. It specifies CASSLVGRDYGYTF. Full variable domain (rest looked up from reference TRBV5-4 and TRBJ1-2): ETGVTQSPTHLIKTRGQQVTLRCSSQSGHNTVSWYQQALGQGPQFIFQYYREEENGRGNFPPRFSGLQFPNYSSELNVNALELDDSALYLCASSLVGRDYGYTFGSGTRLTVV.

The gene calls are TRBV27 and TRBJ1-1; D not resolved. The CDR3 is made up of 15 amino acids. Germline CDR1 and CDR2: MNHEY and SMNVEV (reference sequence). Trimming took 6 bases from V and 3 from J, leaving 17 bases between them. The CDR3 nucleotides read TGTGCCAGCAGCCCAGTGCCGTTGCGGTACACTGAAGCTTTCTTT. Encoded protein: CASSPVPLRYTEAFF.

The chain links TRBV20-1 to TRBJ2-5, with D perhaps TRBD1 (6 bases). The germline V and J ends were trimmed by 3 bases and 5 bases, with 16 bases remaining between them. Germline lookup yields CDR1 DFQATT and CDR2 SNEGSKA (reference sequence). The CDR3 spans 14 residues. CDR3 bases: TGCAGTGCTAGTAGGGGGTTTGTAAAGGAGACCCAGTACTTC. This sequence encodes CSASRGFVKETQYF.

CDR3 sequence: CASSPGGSHYEQYF. Here the CDR3 DNA reads TGTGCCAGCAGCCCCGGGGGGTCCCACTACGAGCAGTACTTC. The V and J genes are TRBV7-2 and TRBJ2-7; 7 bases map to TRBD2. Germline V gives CDR1 SGHTA, CDR2 FQGNSA. CDR3 length: 14 amino acids. Trimming removed 5 bases from V and 3 bases from J; junction bases left unmatched: 7.

V and J are TRBV6-2 or TRBV6-3 and TRBJ1-5; TRBD1 is a possible D gene (6 bases). This CDR3 spans 14 amino acids. Per the germline V gene, CDR1 is MNHEY and CDR2 is SVGEGT. V lost 5 bases and J 6 bases, leaving 14 bases between the germline ends. CDR3 protein: CASSPTGRLQPQHF. CDR3 DNA sequence: TGTGCCAGCAGTCCGACAGGCCGGCTTCAGCCCCAGCATTTT.

The chain links TRBV7-8 to TRBJ1-1, with D unclear. The germline V gene has CDR1 SGHVS and CDR2 FQNEAQ. The V gene lost 0 bases and the J gene lost 4 bases, with 12 bases spanning the gap. The length of the CDR3 is 15 residues. The CDR3 coding sequence is TGTGCCAGCAGCTTAGCGCTAGGCCCGCGCACTGAAGCTTTCTTT. Translating it yields CASSLALGPRTEAFF.

The chain carries TRBV15 and TRBJ1-1; D ambiguous. V was shortened by 0 bases and J by 5 bases, with 10 bases between the two germline ends. CDR1 is LNHNV, CDR2 YYDKDF, per germline (reference sequence). CDR3 size: 14 residues. The CDR3 region is CATSRDRRRTEAFF. The CDR3 nucleotides are TGTGCCACCAGCAGAGATCGGAGGAGGACTGAAGCTTTCTTT.

The genes are TRBV19 and TRBJ1-4, with a tentative D call TRBD1 (6 bases). V was trimmed by 3 bases and J by 4 bases, leaving 9 bases between them. The germline V gene has CDR1 LNHDA and CDR2 SQIVND (reference sequence). The CDR3 is 14 residues long. CDR3 protein: CASSIRGLNEKLFF. The CDR3 DNA is TGTGCCAGTAGTATCAGGGGACTTAATGAAAAACTGTTTTTT.

This chain connects TRBV18 to TRBJ2-2; possibly TRBD1 or TRBD2 for D (5 bases each). The CDR3 sequence is 13 residues long. V was pared by 2 bases and J by 5 bases, with 6 bases between. CDR1 and CDR2 from the germline V gene are KGHSH and LQKENI. The CDR3 here is CASSPGGTGELFF. In DNA form, the CDR3 reads TGTGCCAGCTCACCAGGGGGAACCGGGGAGCTGTTTTTT.

The chain joins TRBV28 to TRBJ2-7; weak D call: TRBD1 (5 bases). The V end lost 5 bases, the J end lost 13 bases, and 18 bases lay between the germline ends. The CDR3 is 12 amino acids. In germline, CDR1 is MDHEN, CDR2 SYDVKM. The CDR3 bases are TGTGCCAGCAGTCCCCGACAGCTCCGTGAATACTTC. This translates into CASSPRQLREYF.